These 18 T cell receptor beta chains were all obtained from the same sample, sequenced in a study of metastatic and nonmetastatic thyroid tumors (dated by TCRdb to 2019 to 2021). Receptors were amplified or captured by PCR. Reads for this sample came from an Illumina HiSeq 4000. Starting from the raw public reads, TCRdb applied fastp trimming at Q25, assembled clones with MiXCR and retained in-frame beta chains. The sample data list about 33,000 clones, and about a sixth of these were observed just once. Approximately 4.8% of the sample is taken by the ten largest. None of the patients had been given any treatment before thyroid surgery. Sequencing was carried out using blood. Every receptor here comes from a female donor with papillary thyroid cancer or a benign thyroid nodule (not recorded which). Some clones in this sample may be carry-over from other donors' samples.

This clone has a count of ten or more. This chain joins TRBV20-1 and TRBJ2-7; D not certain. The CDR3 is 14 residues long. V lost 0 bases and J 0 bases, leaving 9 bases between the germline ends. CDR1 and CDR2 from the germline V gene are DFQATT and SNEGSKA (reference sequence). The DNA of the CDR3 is TGCAGTGCTAGAGATTGGGCCAGCTCCTACGAGCAGTACTTC. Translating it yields CSARDWASSYEQYF.

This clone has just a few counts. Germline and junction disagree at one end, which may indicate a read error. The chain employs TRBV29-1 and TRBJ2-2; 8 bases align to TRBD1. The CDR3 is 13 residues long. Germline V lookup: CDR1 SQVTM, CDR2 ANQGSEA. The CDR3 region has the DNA TGCAGCGTAGACAGGGGAGTCACCGCGGAGCTGTTTTTT. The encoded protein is CSVDRGVTAELFF.

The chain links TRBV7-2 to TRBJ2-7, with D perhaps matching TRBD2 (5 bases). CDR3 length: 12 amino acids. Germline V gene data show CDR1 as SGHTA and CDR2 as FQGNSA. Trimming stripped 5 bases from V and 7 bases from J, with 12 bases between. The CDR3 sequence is CASSPGRREQYF. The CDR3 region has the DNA TGTGCCAGCAGCCCCGGTAGGAGGGAGCAGTACTTC.

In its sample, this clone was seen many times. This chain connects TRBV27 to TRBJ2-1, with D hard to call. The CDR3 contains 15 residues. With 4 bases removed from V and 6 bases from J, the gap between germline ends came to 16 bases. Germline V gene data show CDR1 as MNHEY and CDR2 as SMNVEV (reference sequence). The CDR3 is CASSSDHSDPNEQFF. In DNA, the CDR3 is TGTGCCAGCAGTTCCGACCACTCCGACCCCAATGAGCAGTTCTTC.

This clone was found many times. The CDR3 loop reads CASSSGFLNQPQHF. In nucleotides, the CDR3 is TGTGCCAGCAGTTCGGGGTTCCTCAATCAGCCCCAGCATTTT. The V and J genes are TRBV28 and TRBJ1-5, with D unresolved. The CDR3 has 14 amino acids. Germline CDR1 and CDR2: MDHEN and SYDVKM. Trimming shortened V by 4 bases and J by 3 bases, and 10 bases separated the two germline ends.

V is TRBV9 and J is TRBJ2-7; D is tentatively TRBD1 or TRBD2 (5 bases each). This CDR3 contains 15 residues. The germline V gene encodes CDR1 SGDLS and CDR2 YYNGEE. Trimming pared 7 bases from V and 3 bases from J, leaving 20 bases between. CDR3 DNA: TGTGCCAGCGAGGAGAAGTCGGGGCGAGTCTACGAGCAGTACTTC. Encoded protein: CASEEKSGRVYEQYF.

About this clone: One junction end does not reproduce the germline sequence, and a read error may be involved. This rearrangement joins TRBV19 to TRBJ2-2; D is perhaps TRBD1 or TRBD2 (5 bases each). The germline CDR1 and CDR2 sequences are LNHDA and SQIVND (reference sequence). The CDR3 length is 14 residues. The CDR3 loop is CASSITSGAGQLFF. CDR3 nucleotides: TGTGCCAGTAGTATTACCTCCGGGGCCGGGCAGCTGTTTTTT.

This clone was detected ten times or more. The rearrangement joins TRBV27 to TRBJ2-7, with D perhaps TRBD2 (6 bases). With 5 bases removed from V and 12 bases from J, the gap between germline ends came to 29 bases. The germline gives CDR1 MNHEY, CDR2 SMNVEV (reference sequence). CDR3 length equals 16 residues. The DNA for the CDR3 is TGTGCCAGCAGTCCATCATGGGAGGACAAAGCACAAATAGGGTACTTC. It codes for CASSPSWEDKAQIGYF.

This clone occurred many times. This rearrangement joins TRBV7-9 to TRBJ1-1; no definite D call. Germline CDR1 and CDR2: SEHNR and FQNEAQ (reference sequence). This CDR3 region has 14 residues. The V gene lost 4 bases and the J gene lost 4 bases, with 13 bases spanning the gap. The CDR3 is CASSSNHRGTEAFF. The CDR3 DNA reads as TGTGCCAGCAGCTCTAACCATCGGGGCACTGAAGCTTTCTTT.

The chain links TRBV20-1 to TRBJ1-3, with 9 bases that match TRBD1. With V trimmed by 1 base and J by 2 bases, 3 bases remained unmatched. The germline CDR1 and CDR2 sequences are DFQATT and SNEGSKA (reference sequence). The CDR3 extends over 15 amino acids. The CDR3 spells CSARGYRGPGNTIYF. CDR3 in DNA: TGCAGTGCTAGAGGCTACAGGGGGCCTGGAAACACCATATATTTT.

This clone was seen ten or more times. In DNA form, the CDR3 reads TGTGCCAGCAGCTTAACGGGGCTAACTGGAAACACCATATATTTT. Its translation is CASSLTGLTGNTIYF. The rearrangement uses TRBV7-2 and TRBJ1-3; D is possibly TRBD1 (5 bases). This CDR3 has 15 amino acids. Looked up from germline, CDR1 is SGHTA and CDR2 is FQGNSA. V lost 2 bases and J lost 2, with 10 bases in between. The whole variable domain, filled in from reference TRBV7-2 and TRBJ1-3, reads GAGVSQSPSNKVTEKGKDVELRCDPISGHTALYWYRQSLGQGLEFLIYFQGNSAPDKSGLPSDRFSAERTGGSVSTLTIQRTQQEDSAVYLCASSLTGLTGNTIYFGEGSWLTVV.

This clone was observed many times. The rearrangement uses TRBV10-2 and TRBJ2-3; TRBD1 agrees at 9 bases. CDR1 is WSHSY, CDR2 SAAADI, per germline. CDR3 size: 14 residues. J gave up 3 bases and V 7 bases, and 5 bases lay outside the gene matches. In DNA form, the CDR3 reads TGCGCCAGCACCCGGGACAGGGCGACAGATACGCAGTATTTT. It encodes CASTRDRATDTQYF.

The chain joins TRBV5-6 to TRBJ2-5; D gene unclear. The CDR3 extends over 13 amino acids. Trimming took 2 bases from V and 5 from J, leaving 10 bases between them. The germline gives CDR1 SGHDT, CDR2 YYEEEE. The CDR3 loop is CASSLPGPETQYF. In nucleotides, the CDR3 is TGTGCCAGCAGCTTACCAGGCCCCGAGACCCAGTACTTC.

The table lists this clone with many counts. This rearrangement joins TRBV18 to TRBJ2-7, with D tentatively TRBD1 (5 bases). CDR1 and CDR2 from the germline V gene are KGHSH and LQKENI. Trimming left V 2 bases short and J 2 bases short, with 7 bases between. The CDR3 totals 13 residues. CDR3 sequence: CASSPTGTYEQYF. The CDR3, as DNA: TGTGCCAGCTCACCAACAGGTACCTACGAGCAGTACTTC.

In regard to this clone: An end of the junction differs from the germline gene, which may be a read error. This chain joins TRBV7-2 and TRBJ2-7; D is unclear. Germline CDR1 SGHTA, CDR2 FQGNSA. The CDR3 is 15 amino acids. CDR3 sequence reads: CVSSRDGEAAYEQYF. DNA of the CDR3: TGTGTCAGCAGCCGAGACGGAGAGGCAGCCTACGAGCAGTACTTC.

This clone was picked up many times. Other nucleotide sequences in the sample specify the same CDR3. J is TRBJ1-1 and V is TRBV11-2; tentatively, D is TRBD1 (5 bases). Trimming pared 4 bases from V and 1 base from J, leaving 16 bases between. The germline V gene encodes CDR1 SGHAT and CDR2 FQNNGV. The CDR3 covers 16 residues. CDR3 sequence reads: CASSSPLGRANTEAFF. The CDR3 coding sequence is TGTGCCAGCAGCTCCCCGTTGGGACGGGCGAACACTGAAGCTTTCTTT.

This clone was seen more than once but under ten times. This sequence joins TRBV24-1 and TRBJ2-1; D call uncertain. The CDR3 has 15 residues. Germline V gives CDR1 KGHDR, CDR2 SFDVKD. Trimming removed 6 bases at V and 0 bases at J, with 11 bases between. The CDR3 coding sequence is TGTGCCACCAGTCCTACGGGTGTCTCCTACAATGAGCAGTTCTTC. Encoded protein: CATSPTGVSYNEQFF.

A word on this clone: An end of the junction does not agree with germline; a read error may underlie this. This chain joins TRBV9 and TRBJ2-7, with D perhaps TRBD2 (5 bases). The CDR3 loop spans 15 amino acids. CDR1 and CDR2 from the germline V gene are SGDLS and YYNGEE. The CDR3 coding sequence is TGTACCAGCAGCGTAGGAGGCTTGGAAGTAGGCGAGCAGTACTTC. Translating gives CTSSVGGLEVGEQYF. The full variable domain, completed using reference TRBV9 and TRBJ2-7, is DSGVTQTPKHLITATGQRVTLRCSPRSGDLSVYWYQQSLDQGLQFLIQYYNGEERAKGNILERFSAQQFPDLHSELNLSSLELGDSALYFCTSSVGGLEVGEQYFGPGTRLTVT.